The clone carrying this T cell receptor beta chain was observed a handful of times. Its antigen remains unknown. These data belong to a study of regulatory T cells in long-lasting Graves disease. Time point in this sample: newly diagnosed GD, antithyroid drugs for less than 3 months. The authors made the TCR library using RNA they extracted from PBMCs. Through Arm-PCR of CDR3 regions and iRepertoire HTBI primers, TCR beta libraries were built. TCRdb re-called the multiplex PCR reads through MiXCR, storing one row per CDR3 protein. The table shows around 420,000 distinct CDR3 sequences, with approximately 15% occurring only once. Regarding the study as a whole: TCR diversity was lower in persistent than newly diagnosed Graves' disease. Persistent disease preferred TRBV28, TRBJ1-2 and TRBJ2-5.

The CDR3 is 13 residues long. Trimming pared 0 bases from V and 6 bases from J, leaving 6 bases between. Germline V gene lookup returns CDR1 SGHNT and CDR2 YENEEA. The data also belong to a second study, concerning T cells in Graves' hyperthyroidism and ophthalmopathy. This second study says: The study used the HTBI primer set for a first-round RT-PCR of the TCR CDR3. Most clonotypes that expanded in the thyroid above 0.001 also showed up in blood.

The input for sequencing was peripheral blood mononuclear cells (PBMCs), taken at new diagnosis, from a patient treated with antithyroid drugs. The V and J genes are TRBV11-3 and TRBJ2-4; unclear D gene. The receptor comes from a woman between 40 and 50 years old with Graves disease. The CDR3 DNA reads TGTGCCAGCAGCTTAGAGGAGCGAAACATTCAGTACTTC. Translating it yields CASSLEERNIQYF. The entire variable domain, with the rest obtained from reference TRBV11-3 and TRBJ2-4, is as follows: EAGVVQSPRYKIIEKKQPVAFWCNPISGHNTLYWYLQNLGQGPELLIRYENEEAVDDSQLPKDRFSAERLKGVDSTLKIQPAELGDSAVYLCASSLEERNIQYFGAGTRLSVL.